The 26 T cell receptor beta chains below all came from one sample that was sequenced in a study of blood T cell repertoires in COVID-19. The repertoire was sequenced with immunoSEQ multiplex PCR; TCRdb's copy has only in-frame clones and lacks some. Of hundreds of thousands of clones listed, approximately 88% are singletons. Sequenced sample: peripheral blood. These receptors all come from a woman between 50 and 59 years old with COVID-19, enrolled during active disease.

The V and J genes are TRBV6-5 and TRBJ1-2, with 9 positions matching TRBD1. The length of the CDR3 is 15 residues. J lost 6 bases, V lost 4 bases, and 9 bases had no gene match. CDR1 MNHEY and CDR2 SVGAGI come from the germline V gene. The CDR3 here is CASSLEIGQGNGYTF. For the CDR3, the DNA is TGTGCCAGCAGTTTAGAGATAGGACAGGGGAATGGCTACACCTTC.

The V gene is TRBV2, the J gene TRBJ1-5, with D tentatively TRBD1 (6 bases). V was trimmed by 5 bases and J by 3 bases, leaving 11 bases between them. The germline CDR1 and CDR2 sequences are SNHLY and FYNNEI. This CDR3 region has 14 residues. The CDR3 nucleotides are TGTGCCAGCAGTACAGGGCCCTCCAATCAGCCCCAGCATTTT. Translating gives CASSTGPSNQPQHF. The full variable domain, with the rest looked up from reference TRBV2 and TRBJ1-5, is EPEVTQTPSHQVTQMGQEVILRCVPISNHLYFYWYRQILGQKVEFLVSFYNNEISEKSEIFDDQFSVERPDGSNFTLKIRSTKLEDSAMYFCASSTGPSNQPQHFGDGTRLSIL.

The table lists this clone with a few counts. The chain links TRBV10-1 to TRBJ2-1; TRBD2 matches 11 bases. From germline, CDR1 is WNHNN and CDR2 SYGVQD (reference sequence). The CDR3 is made up of 15 amino acids. The J segment lost 10 bases and the V segment lost 3 bases, leaving 8 bases of the junction unmatched. The CDR3 region is CASSEKLAGEYEQFF. CDR3 sequence (DNA): TGCGCCAGCAGTGAAAAACTAGCGGGGGAATACGAGCAGTTCTTC.

This chain uses TRBV19 with TRBJ2-3; 8 bases are a match to TRBD2. The CDR3 is 14 residues long. Trimming at V came to 4 bases and at J to 10 bases, leaving 10 bases not matched to a gene. Germline V gene lookup returns CDR1 LNHDA and CDR2 SQIVND (reference sequence). This CDR3 is CASSTTKGLGPQYF. In DNA, the CDR3 is TGTGCCAGTAGTACCACGAAGGGACTAGGCCCGCAGTATTTT.

The gene calls are TRBV6-2 or TRBV6-3 and TRBJ2-7; 12 bases map to TRBD2. Germline V gene lookup returns CDR1 MNHEY and CDR2 SVGEGT. This CDR3 has 15 residues. The V and J ends lost 6 bases and 2 bases, in that order; junction bases with no gene match: 5. CDR3 amino acids: CASSLLAGGTYEQYF. The CDR3 DNA reads TGTGCCAGCAGCCTACTAGCGGGGGGCACCTACGAGCAGTACTTC.

The chain couples TRBV6-5 to TRBJ1-2; no reliable D call. V was shortened by 0 bases and J by 6 bases, with 11 bases between the two germline ends. The CDR3 extends over 14 amino acids. Germline assignment: CDR1 MNHEY and CDR2 SVGAGI. This chain's CDR3 is CASSYSTESDGYTF. The DNA for the CDR3 is TGTGCCAGCAGTTACTCGACGGAGTCCGATGGCTACACCTTC.

The rearrangement joins TRBV12-3 or TRBV12-4 to TRBJ1-2; D gene unclear. Trimming shortened V by 6 bases and J by 3 bases, and 11 bases separated the two germline ends. The CDR3 loop spans 13 amino acids. CDR3 residues: CASSAGKDYGYTF. The CDR3 region has the DNA TGTGCCAGCAGCGCCGGGAAGGACTATGGCTACACCTTC.

The rearrangement links TRBV5-1 to TRBJ2-3; no clear D gene. The ends were cut back, 5 bases at V and 3 bases at J, with 10 bases in the middle. CDR3 length: 13 amino acids. The germline CDR1 and CDR2 sequences are SGHRS and YFSETQ. CDR3: CASSQAETDTQYF. The CDR3 DNA reads TGCGCCAGCAGTCAGGCAGAGACAGATACGCAGTATTTT.

The chain has TRBV30 and TRBJ2-1; D possibly corresponds to TRBD1 (6 bases). The length of the CDR3 is 13 residues. Germline assignment: CDR1 GTSNPN and CDR2 SVGIG (reference sequence). V was shortened by 2 bases and J by 15 bases, with 20 bases between the two germline ends. This CDR3 is CAWSPRPRQEAFF. CDR3 DNA sequence: TGTGCCTGGAGTCCCCGACCGCGACAGGAGGCGTTCTTC.

The chain couples TRBV28 to TRBJ2-7, with TRBD2 matching over 7 bases. This CDR3 has 12 residues. Losses at the gene ends were 3 bases for V and 6 bases for J; bases not matched to a gene: 2. Per germline, CDR1 MDHEN and CDR2 SYDVKM. The CDR3 here is CASSFGGSEQYF. The CDR3 nucleotides read TGTGCCAGCAGTTTCGGGGGGTCCGAGCAGTACTTC. The whole variable domain, filled in from reference TRBV28 and TRBJ2-7, reads DVKVTQSSRYLVKRTGEKVFLECVQDMDHENMFWYRQDPGLGLRLIYFSYDVKMKEKGDIPEGYSVSREKKERFSLILESASTNQTSMYLCASSFGGSEQYFGPGTRLTVT.

This chain connects TRBV18 to TRBJ2-2, with TRBD1 matching over 8 bases. The CDR3 has 15 residues. Germline loops: CDR1 KGHSH, CDR2 LQKENI. The trim removed 3 bases at V and 7 bases at J, leaving 7 bases unmatched. The CDR3 nucleotides read TGTGCCAGCTCACCGAGGGGGACAGGCAACGGGGAGCTGTTTTTT. This sequence encodes CASSPRGTGNGELFF.

This chain connects TRBV5-1 to TRBJ1-2; TRBD1 matches at 8 bases. CDR3 length: 15 amino acids. Trimming removed 4 bases from V and 4 bases from J; junction bases left unmatched: 9. Germline loops: CDR1 SGHRS, CDR2 YFSETQ. The CDR3 DNA reads as TGCGCCAGCAGCGTGGACAGGGACCCGTCCTATGGCTACACCTTC. Its protein is CASSVDRDPSYGYTF. The full variable domain, its missing parts supplied by reference TRBV5-1 and TRBJ1-2, is KAGVTQTPRYLIKTRGQQVTLSCSPISGHRSVSWYQQTPGQGLQFLFEYFSETQRNKGNFPGRFSGRQFSNSRSEMNVSTLELGDSALYLCASSVDRDPSYGYTFGSGTRLTVV.

A remark on this clone: This sample includes further DNA sequences coding for the same CDR3. The chain has TRBV15 and TRBJ1-5; 7 bases fit TRBD1. CDR1 is LNHNV and CDR2 is YYDKDF in the germline V gene (reference sequence). V trimming: 0 bases; J trimming: 4 bases; junction bases outside the gene matches: 3. The CDR3 is 15 residues long. The CDR3 DNA sequence: TGTGCCACCAGCAGAGACAGGGGGGTAAATCAGCCCCAGCATTTT. It translates to CATSRDRGVNQPQHF.

The V gene is TRBV7-6, the J gene TRBJ2-1; D may be TRBD2 (5 bases). Deletions cut 2 bases from V and 4 bases from J, with 12 bases between. Germline CDR1 SGHVS, CDR2 FNYEAQ. CDR3 size: 15 residues. CDR3 sequence reads: CASSLRVLAYNEQFF. CDR3 bases: TGTGCCAGCAGCTTACGGGTTCTAGCTTACAATGAGCAGTTCTTC.

This chain joins TRBV4-1 and TRBJ1-5; no clear D. The CDR3 is 18 amino acids. Germline V gene sequence: CDR1 MGHRA, CDR2 YSYEKL. V shed 1 base and J shed 1 base, with 17 bases lying between them. The CDR3 here is CASSQGLRYERSNQPQHF. CDR3 DNA: TGCGCCAGCAGCCAAGGTTTGAGGTACGAAAGGAGCAATCAGCCCCAGCATTTT.

The chain couples TRBV29-1 to TRBJ2-5; D may be TRBD1 (5 bases). The CDR3 extends over 12 amino acids. Germline lookup yields CDR1 SQVTM and CDR2 ANQGSEA. Trimming stripped 5 bases from V and 2 bases from J, with 9 bases between. Here the CDR3 DNA reads TGCAGCGTTCATCCAGGGCAAGAGACCCAGTACTTC. Its protein product is CSVHPGQETQYF.

The chain joins TRBV7-8 to TRBJ1-3; no firm D call. Trimming left V 4 bases short and J 4 bases short, with 11 bases between. The CDR3 is 14 amino acids. Germline CDR1 is SGHVS and CDR2 is FQNEAQ. The CDR3 bases are TGTGCCAGCAGCTCGTACCCGGTAGGAAACACCATATATTTT. This codes for CASSSYPVGNTIYF.

V usage is TRBV6-1 and J usage is TRBJ1-2, with 7 bases matching TRBD1. The CDR3 is 20 amino acids. The germline V gene has CDR1 MNHNS and CDR2 SASEGT. Trimming removed 4 bases from V and 2 bases from J; junction bases left unmatched: 22. CDR3 in amino acids: CASSADPGQRQKSINYGYTF. As DNA, the CDR3 is TGTGCCAGCAGTGCAGATCCGGGACAGAGGCAGAAGTCAATAAACTATGGCTACACCTTC.

The gene calls are TRBV5-1 and TRBJ1-1; D might be TRBD1 (6 bases). The CDR3 runs to 14 residues. The V gene's germline CDR1 is SGHRS and CDR2 YFSETQ. The germline V and J ends were trimmed by 4 bases and 4 bases, with 14 bases remaining between them. As DNA, the CDR3 is TGCGCCAGCAGCGGAGGACAGAGTTCCACTGAAGCTTTCTTT. Residues: CASSGGQSSTEAFF.

The V call is TRBV6-5, the J call TRBJ2-7, with 9 bases lining up with TRBD1. V shed 4 bases, J shed 3 bases, and the junction held 7 bases outside the gene matches. Germline CDR1 and CDR2: MNHEY and SVGAGI. The CDR3 sequence is 15 residues long. CDR3 residues: CASSSPTGGRYEQYF. CDR3 in DNA: TGTGCCAGCAGTTCTCCGACAGGGGGGCGCTACGAGCAGTACTTC.

The chain employs TRBV18 and TRBJ1-1; weak D call: TRBD1 (5 bases). Trimming took off 6 bases at V and 1 base at J, with 12 bases between the two ends. Germline values: CDR1 KGHSH, CDR2 LQKENI. The CDR3 loop spans 14 amino acids. This chain's CDR3 is CASSPGLANTEAFF. The CDR3 region has the DNA TGTGCCAGCTCTCCGGGACTCGCGAACACTGAAGCTTTCTTT. Full variable domain (remainder filled in from reference TRBV18 and TRBJ1-1): NAGVMQNPRHLVRRRGQEARLRCSPMKGHSHVYWYRQLPEEGLKFMVYLQKENIIDESGMPKERFSAEFPKEGPSILRIQQVVRGDSAAYFCASSPGLANTEAFFGQGTRLTVV.

CDR3 DNA: TGTGCCAGCATCATTCGATCGGGGACAGGGGGGTACTTC. It codes for CASIIRSGTGGYF. The chain employs TRBV2 and TRBJ2-7; 11 bases line up with TRBD1. V was pared by 7 bases and J by 12 bases, with 11 bases of the junction left unmatched. The CDR3 sequence is 13 residues long. Germline CDR1 and CDR2: SNHLY and FYNNEI.

The chain uses TRBV27 and TRBJ2-7, with D possibly matching TRBD2 (7 bases). V gave up 5 bases and J gave up 6 bases, with 17 bases separating them. Germline loops: CDR1 MNHEY, CDR2 SMNVEV (reference sequence). This CDR3 spans 14 amino acids. Here the CDR3 reads CASSRTIRGGEQYF. CDR3 in DNA: TGTGCCAGCAGTCGCACCATAAGGGGGGGCGAGCAGTACTTC.

The chain links TRBV2 to TRBJ1-2, with a possible D match to TRBD1 (5 bases). The CDR3 loop spans 15 amino acids. The germline CDR1 and CDR2 sequences are SNHLY and FYNNEI. V shed 0 bases and J shed 5 bases, with 13 bases lying between them. CDR3 residues: CASSEATAGTYGYTF. As DNA, the CDR3 is TGTGCCAGCAGTGAAGCGACAGCGGGTACTTATGGCTACACCTTC.

The rearrangement joins TRBV2 to TRBJ2-1; D is possibly TRBD2 (6 bases). Trimming took off 4 bases at V and 0 bases at J, with 16 bases between the two ends. There are 17 residues in the CDR3. CDR1 SNHLY and CDR2 FYNNEI come from the germline V gene. CDR3 sequence reads: CASSGREILDSYNEQFF. CDR3 sequence (DNA): TGTGCCAGCAGTGGACGGGAGATACTCGACTCCTACAATGAGCAGTTCTTC.

The chain couples TRBV24-1 to TRBJ2-1, with TRBD1 matching 7 bases. Germline assignment: CDR1 KGHDR and CDR2 SFDVKD. This CDR3 contains 17 residues. V shed 1 base and J 0 bases; nucleotides not matched to a gene: 5. The CDR3 sequence: CATSDFKGDSSYNEQFF. For the CDR3, the DNA is TGTGCCACCAGTGATTTCAAGGGGGACAGCTCCTACAATGAGCAGTTCTTC.